Following are 20 T cell receptor beta chains from one sample sequenced in a study of T cells in Graves' hyperthyroidism and ophthalmopathy. RNA transcripts yielded amplified TCR beta CDR3 regions. The study used the HTBI primer set for a first-round RT-PCR of the TCR CDR3. In TCRdb, the multiplex PCR reads were re-called with MiXCR into one record per CDR3 protein. Altogether 400,000 to 550,000 distinct CDR3 sequences are present, 24% being singletons, with the ten largest covering around 11%. The material sequenced was blood. The receptors stem from a woman in her twenties or thirties with Graves' ophthalmopathy.

This clonotype was found many times. This chain joins TRBV20-1 and TRBJ2-5; 8 nucleotides match TRBD1. The junction had 9 bases not matched to a gene; V was cut back by 0 bases and J by 3 bases. There are 16 residues in the CDR3. CDR1 and CDR2 (germline): DFQATT, SNEGSKA (reference sequence). CDR3 sequence: CSARDPFGQGEETQYF. CDR3 in DNA: TGCAGTGCTAGAGATCCCTTTGGACAGGGCGAAGAGACCCAGTACTTC.

This clonotype was observed a few times. The gene calls are TRBV24-1 and TRBJ2-7, with D maybe TRBD1 (6 bases). V was pared by 3 bases and J by 3 bases, with 17 bases between. Germline CDR1 and CDR2: KGHDR and SFDVKD. The CDR3 spans 16 residues. As DNA, the CDR3 is TGTGCCACCAGTGATCCCGGGACAAGGGGGAACTACGAGCAGTACTTC. Amino acid sequence: CATSDPGTRGNYEQYF.

This clonotype was seen ten or more times. This chain joins TRBV28 and TRBJ1-2, with D possibly TRBD1 on 6 matching bases. CDR3 size: 15 residues. Trimming cost V 5 bases and J 4 bases, with 17 bases left between them. Germline lookup yields CDR1 MDHEN and CDR2 SYDVKM. This CDR3 reads CASSPSTGMGYGYTF. The DNA of the CDR3 is TGTGCCAGCAGTCCCTCCACAGGGATGGGCTATGGCTACACCTTC.

In this sample, this clonotype turned up many times. The chain uses TRBV7-2 and TRBJ1-2, with a weak D call TRBD1 (5 bases). The CDR3 loop spans 13 amino acids. Trimming stripped 3 bases from V and 4 bases from J, with 9 bases between. Germline V gives CDR1 SGHTA, CDR2 FQGNSA. This CDR3 is CASSFRGIYGYTF. In DNA, the CDR3 is TGTGCCAGCAGCTTTCGGGGGATCTATGGCTACACCTTC.

Turning to this clonotype: This could be a read error, since a much larger clone is one nucleotide away. The chain is built from TRBV6-1 and TRBJ1-5; D unresolved. The CDR3 extends over 13 amino acids. Germline V gene sequence: CDR1 MNHNS, CDR2 SASEGT. The V end lost 6 bases, the J end lost 0 bases, and 6 bases lay between the germline ends. The CDR3 DNA reads as TGTGCCAGCAGGGAGCATAGCAATCAGCCCCAGCATTTT. Residues: CASREHSNQPQHF.

This chain joins TRBV5-1 and TRBJ1-5; the match to TRBD1 covers 7 bases. The germline CDR1 and CDR2 sequences are SGHRS and YFSETQ. Trimming at V came to 4 bases and at J to 6 bases, leaving 10 bases not matched to a gene. CDR3 length: 15 residues. The CDR3 spells CASSLDPTGLQPQHF. The CDR3 DNA reads as TGCGCCAGCAGCCTAGACCCGACAGGGCTTCAGCCCCAGCATTTT.

This rearrangement joins TRBV12-3 or TRBV12-4 to TRBJ1-5; the D is unclear. The CDR3 runs to 13 residues. Trimming cost V 5 bases and J 4 bases, with 9 bases left between them. Here the CDR3 reads CASSTSRNQPQHF. DNA of the CDR3: TGTGCCAGCAGTACCTCGCGGAATCAGCCCCAGCATTTT.

This chain links TRBV15 with TRBJ2-7; a possible D gene is TRBD2 (6 bases). Deletions cut 1 base from V and 5 bases from J, with 15 bases between. The CDR3 is 15 residues long. Germline-derived CDR1 and CDR2 are LNHNV and YYDKDF (reference sequence). DNA of the CDR3: TGTGCCACCAGCAGAGGCAGTGGGGGGATCCACGAGCAGTACTTC. Amino acids: CATSRGSGGIHEQYF.

The V call is TRBV11-2, the J call TRBJ1-1; 9 bases map to TRBD1. The CDR3 is 16 amino acids. The germline V gene encodes CDR1 SGHAT and CDR2 FQNNGV. V was clipped by 5 bases and J by 0 bases; unmatched bases: 7. For the CDR3, the DNA is TGTGCCAGCAGCGAAACAGGGGGCACCCTGAACACTGAAGCTTTCTTT. It translates to CASSETGGTLNTEAFF.

This chain connects TRBV6-2 or TRBV6-3 to TRBJ1-1; D is possibly TRBD1 (6 bases). This CDR3 has 11 amino acids. The V end was cut by 7 bases, the J end by 11 bases, with 14 bases between. CDR1 and CDR2 from the germline V gene are MNHEY and SVGEGT. The CDR3 DNA follows: TGTGCCAGCACTCAAAGGGGGGCGGCTTTCTTT. It is translated as CASTQRGAAFF.

In its sample, this clonotype was seen many times. This sequence joins TRBV12-3 or TRBV12-4 and TRBJ1-1; 7 bases match TRBD1. With 3 bases clipped from V and 5 bases from J, the junction kept 9 bases outside the gene matches. The CDR3 is 15 amino acids. The CDR3 nucleotides read TGTGCCAGCAGTTTTAGGTCAGGGGGTAGGACTGAAGCTTTCTTT. Encoded protein: CASSFRSGGRTEAFF.

This chain connects TRBV12-3 or TRBV12-4 to TRBJ1-5; D is perhaps TRBD1 (6 bases). Trimming left V 6 bases short and J 5 bases short, with 23 bases between. This CDR3 is built from 17 residues. CDR3 in amino acids: CASSPGPLWGLDQPQHF. In DNA form, the CDR3 reads TGTGCCAGCAGCCCCGGCCCCTTATGGGGGCTCGATCAGCCCCAGCATTTT.

The table lists this clonotype with many counts. The rearrangement links TRBV6-4 to TRBJ1-2, with D perhaps matching TRBD1 (6 bases). The germline V and J ends were trimmed by 2 bases and 5 bases, with 21 bases remaining between them. Germline values: CDR1 MRHNA, CDR2 SNTAGT. The CDR3 loop spans 17 amino acids. For the CDR3, the DNA is TGTGCCAGCAGTGACAGTTCGGACCTCACAGGGTATTATGGCTACACCTTC. Encoded protein: CASSDSSDLTGYYGYTF.

A few counts support this clonotype. V is TRBV6-2 or TRBV6-3 and J is TRBJ2-5; 10 bases line up with TRBD2. The CDR3 consists of 19 residues. After removal of 5 bases from V and 7 bases from J, the junction contained 22 bases not matched to a gene. Germline CDR1 and CDR2: MNHEY and SVGEGT. CDR3 residues: CASSPTSGSGGARDGTQYF. Written as DNA, the CDR3 is TGTGCCAGCAGTCCCACGTCGGGCAGCGGGGGGGCACGAGACGGGACCCAGTACTTC.

This clonotype was detected a few times. The V gene is TRBV12-3 or TRBV12-4, the J gene TRBJ1-2; 7 bases agree with TRBD1. With 5 bases clipped from V and 4 bases from J, the junction kept 10 bases outside the gene matches. The CDR3 has 15 amino acids. CDR3 region: CASSPTGDSSYGYTF. CDR3 bases: TGTGCCAGCAGTCCCACCGGGGACAGTTCCTATGGCTACACCTTC.

This clonotype has more than one count but fewer than ten. This rearrangement joins TRBV5-1 to TRBJ2-5, with 8 bases fitting TRBD1. The CDR3 is 15 residues long. The V gene end was trimmed by 7 bases and the J gene end by 1 base; junction bases not matched to a gene: 9. Per germline, CDR1 SGHRS and CDR2 YFSETQ. The CDR3 is CASGPTGATQETQYF. The CDR3 DNA is TGCGCCAGCGGACCGACAGGGGCTACCCAAGAGACCCAGTACTTC.

This clonotype was seen at least ten times. The genes are TRBV13 and TRBJ1-1, with TRBD1 identical over 7 bases. The CDR3 has 15 amino acids. CDR1 PRHDT and CDR2 FYEKMQ come from the germline V gene (reference sequence). With V trimmed by 2 bases and J by 6 bases, 9 bases remained unmatched. This chain's CDR3 is CASSLSGDSASEAFF. As DNA, the CDR3 is TGTGCCAGCAGCTTATCCGGGGACAGTGCCTCTGAAGCTTTCTTT.

This sequence joins TRBV18 and TRBJ2-7, with 7 bases that match TRBD1. Germline V gene sequence: CDR1 KGHSH, CDR2 LQKENI. After removal of 1 base from V and 2 bases from J, the junction contained 5 bases not matched to a gene. There are 15 residues in the CDR3. CDR3 nucleotides: TGTGCCAGCTCACCACGGCAGGGGGACCCCTACGAGCAGTACTTC. Its translation: CASSPRQGDPYEQYF.

The CDR3 region is CASRPMRSGANVLTF. The DNA for the CDR3 is TGTGCCAGCCGACCTATGAGATCTGGGGCCAACGTCCTGACTTTC. The chain links TRBV28 to TRBJ2-6; no clear D gene. Germline V CDR1 and CDR2: MDHEN, SYDVKM. The germline V and J ends were trimmed by 8 bases and 1 base, with 12 bases remaining between them. This CDR3 has 15 residues.

In this sample, this clonotype turned up many times. The chain recombines TRBV18 with TRBJ2-7; tentative D call: TRBD2 (5 bases). Between the trimmed V and J ends, which lost 4 bases and 3 bases, there was a span of 10 bases. Germline V CDR1 and CDR2: KGHSH, LQKENI. The CDR3 extends over 13 amino acids. In nucleotides, the CDR3 is TGTGCCAGCTCACAAGGACTGCACTACGAGCAGTACTTC. It yields the protein CASSQGLHYEQYF.